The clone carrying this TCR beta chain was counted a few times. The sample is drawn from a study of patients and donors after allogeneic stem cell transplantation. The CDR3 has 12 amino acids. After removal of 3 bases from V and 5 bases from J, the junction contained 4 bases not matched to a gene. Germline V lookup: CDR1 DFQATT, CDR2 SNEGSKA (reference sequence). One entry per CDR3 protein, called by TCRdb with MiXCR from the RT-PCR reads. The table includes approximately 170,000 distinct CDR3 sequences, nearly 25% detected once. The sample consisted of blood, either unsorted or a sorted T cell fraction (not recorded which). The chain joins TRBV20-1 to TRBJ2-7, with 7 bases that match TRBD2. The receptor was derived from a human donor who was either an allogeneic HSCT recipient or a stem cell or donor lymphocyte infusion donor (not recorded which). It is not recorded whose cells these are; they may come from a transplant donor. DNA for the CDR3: TGCAGTGCTAGCGGGAGGATCCACGAGCAGTACTTC. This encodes CSASGRIHEQYF.